This T cell receptor (beta chain) was recovered during a study of beta chain features in type 1 diabetes. Every single donor gave one heparinised blood draw, and these averaged about 110 mL. As every portion of the isolated RNA was reverse transcribed, the sequencing read expressed TCRB transcripts. Generated by immunoSEQ multiplex PCR, the TCRdb table keeps only in-frame clones and is missing some. The sample carries some 150,000 clones, roughly 9.3% recorded once. Whole-study results and caveats: More deletions and fewer insertions at VDJ junctions were seen in type 1 diabetes patients.

This clone was picked up a small number of times. Its antigen is unidentified. J was trimmed by 0 bases and V by 2 bases; bases with no gene match: 9. The CDR3 is made up of 18 amino acids. Germline CDR1 SGHRS, CDR2 YFSETQ. Sample: central memory CD4+ T cells from blood. The chain carries TRBV5-1 and TRBJ2-3; 10 bases align to TRBD2. This receptor was taken from a woman aged 40 to 49 in good health. CDR3 protein: CASSFLASGGPSTDTQYF. In DNA form, the CDR3 reads TGCGCCAGCAGCTTCCTCGCTAGCGGGGGCCCGAGCACAGATACGCAGTATTTT.